The sequence of this TCR beta chain was determined in a study of blood T cell repertoires in COVID-19. Germline V CDR1 and CDR2: ENHRY, SYGVKD. The CDR3 spans 16 residues. J gave up 5 bases and V 2 bases, and 4 bases lay outside the gene matches. Measured with immunoSEQ multiplex PCR; TCRdb has only the in-frame clones, and not every one. The sample has approximately 170,000 clones, around 86% seen once. This chain connects TRBV10-3 to TRBJ2-2; 11 bases match TRBD2. This receptor was identified in a woman in her seventies with COVID-19, enrolled during active disease. The sample was peripheral blood. This chain's CDR3 is CAISEPGLAATGELFF. The CDR3 coding sequence is TGTGCCATCAGTGAGCCGGGACTAGCGGCAACCGGGGAGCTGTTTTTT.